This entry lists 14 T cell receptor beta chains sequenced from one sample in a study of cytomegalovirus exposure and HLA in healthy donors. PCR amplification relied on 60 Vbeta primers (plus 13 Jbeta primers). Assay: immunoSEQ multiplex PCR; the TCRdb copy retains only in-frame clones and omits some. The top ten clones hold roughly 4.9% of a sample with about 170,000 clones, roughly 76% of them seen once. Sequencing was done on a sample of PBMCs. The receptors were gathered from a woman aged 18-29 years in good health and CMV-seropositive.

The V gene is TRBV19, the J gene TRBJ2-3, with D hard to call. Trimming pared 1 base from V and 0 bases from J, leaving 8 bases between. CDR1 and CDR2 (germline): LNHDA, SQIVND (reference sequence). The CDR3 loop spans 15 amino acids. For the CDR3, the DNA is TGTGCCAGTAGTATAGCTAGTCGTAGCACAGATACGCAGTATTTT. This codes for CASSIASRSTDTQYF.

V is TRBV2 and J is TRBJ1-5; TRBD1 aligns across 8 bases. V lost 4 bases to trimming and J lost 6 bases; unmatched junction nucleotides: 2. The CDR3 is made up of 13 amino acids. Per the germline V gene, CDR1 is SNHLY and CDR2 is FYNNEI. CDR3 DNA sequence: TGTGCCAGCAGTGGACAGGGGCTTCAGCCCCAGCATTTT. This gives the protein CASSGQGLQPQHF. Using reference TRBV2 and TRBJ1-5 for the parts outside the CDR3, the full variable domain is EPEVTQTPSHQVTQMGQEVILRCVPISNHLYFYWYRQILGQKVEFLVSFYNNEISEKSEIFDDQFSVERPDGSNFTLKIRSTKLEDSAMYFCASSGQGLQPQHFGDGTRLSIL.

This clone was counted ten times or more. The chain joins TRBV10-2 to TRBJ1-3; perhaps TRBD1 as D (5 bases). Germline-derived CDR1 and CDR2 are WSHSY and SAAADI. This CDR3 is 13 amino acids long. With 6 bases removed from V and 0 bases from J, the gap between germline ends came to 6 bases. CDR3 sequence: CASRDNSGNTIYF. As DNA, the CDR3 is TGCGCCAGCAGGGACAACTCTGGAAACACCATATATTTT.

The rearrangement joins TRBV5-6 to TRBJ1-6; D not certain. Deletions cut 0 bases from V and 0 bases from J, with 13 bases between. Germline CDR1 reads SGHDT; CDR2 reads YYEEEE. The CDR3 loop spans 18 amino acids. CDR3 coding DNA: TGTGCCAGCAGCTTGGGGGGTTTGCGGGGCTCCTATAATTCACCCCTCCACTTT. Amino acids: CASSLGGLRGSYNSPLHF.

The DNA of the CDR3 is TGCGCCAGCAGCAGCGGACAGTACGAGCAGTACTTC. Its protein product is CASSSGQYEQYF. The chain employs TRBV5-1 and TRBJ2-7; a weak D match, TRBD1 (6 bases). V lost 4 bases, J lost 4 bases, and 9 bases lay in between. The CDR3 consists of 12 residues. Germline V gene lookup returns CDR1 SGHRS and CDR2 YFSETQ.

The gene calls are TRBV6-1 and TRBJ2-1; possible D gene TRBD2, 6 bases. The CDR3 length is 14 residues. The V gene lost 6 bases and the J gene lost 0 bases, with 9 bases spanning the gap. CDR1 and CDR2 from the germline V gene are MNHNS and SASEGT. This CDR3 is CASSRDFSYNEQFF. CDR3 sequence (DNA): TGTGCCAGCAGCCGGGACTTCTCCTACAATGAGCAGTTCTTC.

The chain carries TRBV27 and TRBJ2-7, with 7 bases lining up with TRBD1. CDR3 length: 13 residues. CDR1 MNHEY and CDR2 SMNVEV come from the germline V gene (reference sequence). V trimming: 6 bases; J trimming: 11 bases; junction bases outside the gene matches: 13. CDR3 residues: CASSFAGTEFKYF. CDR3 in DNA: TGTGCCAGCAGCTTCGCCGGGACAGAGTTTAAGTACTTC.

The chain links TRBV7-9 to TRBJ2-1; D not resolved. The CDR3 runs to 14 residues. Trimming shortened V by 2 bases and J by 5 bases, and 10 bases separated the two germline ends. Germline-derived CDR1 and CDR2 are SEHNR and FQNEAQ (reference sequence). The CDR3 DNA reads TGTGCCAGCAGCTTAATGGCCAACAACAATGAGCAGTTCTTC. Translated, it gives CASSLMANNNEQFF.

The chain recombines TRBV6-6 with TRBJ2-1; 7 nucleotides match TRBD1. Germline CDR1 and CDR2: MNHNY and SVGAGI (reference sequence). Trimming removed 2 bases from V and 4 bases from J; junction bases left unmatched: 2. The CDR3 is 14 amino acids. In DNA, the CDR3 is TGTGCCAGCAGTTACGACAGGGATTACAATGAGCAGTTCTTC. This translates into CASSYDRDYNEQFF.

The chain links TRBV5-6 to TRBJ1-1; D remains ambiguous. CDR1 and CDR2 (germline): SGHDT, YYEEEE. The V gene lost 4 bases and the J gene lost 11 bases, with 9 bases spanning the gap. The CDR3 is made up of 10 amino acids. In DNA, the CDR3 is TGTGCCAGCAGCCCCCCACGGGCTTTCTTT. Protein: CASSPPRAFF. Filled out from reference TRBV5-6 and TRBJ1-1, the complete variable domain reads DAGVTQSPTHLIKTRGQQVTLRCSPKSGHDTVSWYQQALGQGPQFIFQYYEEEERQRGNFPDRFSGHQFPNYSSELNVNALLLGDSALYLCASSPPRAFFGQGTRLTVV.

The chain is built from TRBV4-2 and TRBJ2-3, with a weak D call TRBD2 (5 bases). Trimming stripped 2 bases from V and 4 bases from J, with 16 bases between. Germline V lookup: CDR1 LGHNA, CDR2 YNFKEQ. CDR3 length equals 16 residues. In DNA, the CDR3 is TGTGCCAGCAGCCAAATTCAAAGGGCGGGCGCAGATACGCAGTATTTT. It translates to CASSQIQRAGADTQYF.

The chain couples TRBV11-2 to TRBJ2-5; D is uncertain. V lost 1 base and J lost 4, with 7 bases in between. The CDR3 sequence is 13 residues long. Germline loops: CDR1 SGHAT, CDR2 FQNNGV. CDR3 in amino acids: CASSLGAGETQYF. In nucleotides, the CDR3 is TGTGCCAGCAGCTTAGGGGCCGGAGAGACCCAGTACTTC.

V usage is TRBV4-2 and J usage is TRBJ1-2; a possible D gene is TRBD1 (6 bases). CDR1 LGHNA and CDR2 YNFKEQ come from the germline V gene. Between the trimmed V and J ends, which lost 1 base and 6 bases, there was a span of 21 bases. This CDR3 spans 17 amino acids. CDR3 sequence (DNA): TGTGCCAGCAGCCAAGTCATGGGGACAATCAGCGATAATGGCTACACCTTC. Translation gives CASSQVMGTISDNGYTF.

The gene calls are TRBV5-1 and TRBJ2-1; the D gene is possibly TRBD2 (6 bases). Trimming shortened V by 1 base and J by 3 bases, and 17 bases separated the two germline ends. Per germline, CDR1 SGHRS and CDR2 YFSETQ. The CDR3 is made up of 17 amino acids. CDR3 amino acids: CASSLLVAGSNYNEQFF. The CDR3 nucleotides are TGCGCCAGCAGCTTGTTGGTGGCGGGGAGCAACTACAATGAGCAGTTCTTC.